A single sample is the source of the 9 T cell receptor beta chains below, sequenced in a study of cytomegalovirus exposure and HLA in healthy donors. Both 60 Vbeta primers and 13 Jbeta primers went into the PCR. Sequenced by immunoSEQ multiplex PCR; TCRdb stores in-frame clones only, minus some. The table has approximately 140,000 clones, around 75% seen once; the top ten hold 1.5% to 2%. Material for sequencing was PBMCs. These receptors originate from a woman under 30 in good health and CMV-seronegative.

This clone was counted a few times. The CDR3 DNA reads TGTGCCAGCAGCCAATCCGGACAGGGCGCGAACGAGCAGTACTTC. Translated, it gives CASSQSGQGANEQYF. This chain links TRBV5-5 with TRBJ2-7; 8 bases fit TRBD1. Germline V gene sequence: CDR1 SGHKS, CDR2 YYEKEE (reference sequence). V shed 4 bases, J shed 5 bases, and the junction held 11 bases outside the gene matches. CDR3 size: 15 residues.

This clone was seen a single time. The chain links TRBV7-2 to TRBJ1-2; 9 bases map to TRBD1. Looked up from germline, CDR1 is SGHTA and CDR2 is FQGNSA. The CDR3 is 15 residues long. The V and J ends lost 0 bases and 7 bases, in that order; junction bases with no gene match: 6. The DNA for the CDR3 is TGTGCCAGCAGCTTAGCAGGTCGACAGGGGGGTGGCTACACCTTC. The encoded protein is CASSLAGRQGGGYTF. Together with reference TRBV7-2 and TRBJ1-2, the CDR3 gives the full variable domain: GAGVSQSPSNKVTEKGKDVELRCDPISGHTALYWYRQSLGQGLEFLIYFQGNSAPDKSGLPSDRFSAERTGGSVSTLTIQRTQQEDSAVYLCASSLAGRQGGGYTFGSGTRLTVV.

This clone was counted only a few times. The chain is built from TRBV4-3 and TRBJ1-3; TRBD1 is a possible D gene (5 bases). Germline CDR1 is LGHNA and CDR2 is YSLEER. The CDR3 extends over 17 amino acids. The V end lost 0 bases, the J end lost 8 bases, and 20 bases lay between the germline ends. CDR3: CASSQDPVNRIGDTIYF. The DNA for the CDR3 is TGCGCCAGCAGCCAAGATCCCGTGAACAGAATAGGGGACACCATATATTTT.

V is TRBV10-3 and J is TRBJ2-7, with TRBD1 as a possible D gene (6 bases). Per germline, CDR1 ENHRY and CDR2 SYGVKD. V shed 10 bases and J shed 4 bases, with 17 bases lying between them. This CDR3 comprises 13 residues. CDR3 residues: CASLDTGRYEQYF. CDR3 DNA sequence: TGTGCCAGTCTGGACACAGGGCGGTACGAGCAGTACTTC.

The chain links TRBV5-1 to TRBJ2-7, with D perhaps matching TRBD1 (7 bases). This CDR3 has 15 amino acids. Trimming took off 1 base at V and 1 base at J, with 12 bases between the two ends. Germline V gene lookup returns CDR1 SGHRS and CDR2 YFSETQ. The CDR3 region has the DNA TGCGCCAGCAGCTTGACAGCAGGGGGGTCCTACGAGCAGTACTTC. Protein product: CASSLTAGGSYEQYF.

The CDR3 loop is CASSLGEGQPQHF. DNA for the CDR3: TGTGCCAGCAGTTTGGGGGAGGGGCAGCCCCAGCATTTT. The V and J genes are TRBV28 and TRBJ1-5, with D tentatively TRBD1 (5 bases). V shed 3 bases and J shed 7 bases, with 10 bases lying between them. CDR1 is MDHEN, CDR2 SYDVKM, per germline. The CDR3 spans 13 residues.

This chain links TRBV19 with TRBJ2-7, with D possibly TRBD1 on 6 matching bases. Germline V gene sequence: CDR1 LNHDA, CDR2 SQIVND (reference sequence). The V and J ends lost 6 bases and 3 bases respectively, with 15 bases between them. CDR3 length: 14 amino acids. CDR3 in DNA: TGTGCCAGTAGGGTGGAGGACAGAAACTACGAGCAGTACTTC. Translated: CASRVEDRNYEQYF.

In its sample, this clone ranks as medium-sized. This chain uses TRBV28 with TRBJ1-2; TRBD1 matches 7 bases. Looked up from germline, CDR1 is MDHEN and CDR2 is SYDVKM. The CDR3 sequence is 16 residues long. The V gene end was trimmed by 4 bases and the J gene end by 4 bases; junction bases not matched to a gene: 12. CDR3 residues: CASSSHRGDLIYGYTF. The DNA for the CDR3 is TGTGCCAGCAGTTCCCACAGGGGCGATTTGATCTATGGCTACACCTTC.

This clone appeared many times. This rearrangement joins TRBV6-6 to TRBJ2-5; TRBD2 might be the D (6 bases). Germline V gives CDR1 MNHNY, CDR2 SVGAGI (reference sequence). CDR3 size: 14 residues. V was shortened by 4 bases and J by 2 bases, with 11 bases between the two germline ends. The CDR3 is CASSLRLVQETQYF. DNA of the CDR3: TGTGCCAGCAGTTTAAGACTAGTTCAAGAGACCCAGTACTTC.